These 28 T cell receptor beta chains were all obtained from the same sample, sequenced in a study of quantifying T cell responses using KT2 cells. Study overall: RNA was reverse transcribed with TCR alpha and beta constant-region primers.

The cDNA 3' end received a ligated oligonucleotide with a UMI. An equimolar mix of RC1.1 and RC1.2 primed the beta chain across TRBC1 and TRBC2. One entry per CDR3 protein results from TCRdb running MiXCR on the UMI-ligation and nested PCR reads. Of over 35,000 distinct CDR3 sequences listed, about a sixth are singletons. The sample comprised PBMCs spiked with cells of the T cell clone KT2. The origin of the receptors is a human donor.

This chain connects TRBV29-1 to TRBJ2-1; D is ambiguous. V lost 3 bases and J lost 7, with 7 bases in between. Germline assignment: CDR1 SQVTM and CDR2 ANQGSEA. The CDR3 contains 11 residues. The CDR3 loop is CSVDRPNEQFF. The CDR3 bases are TGCAGCGTTGACAGGCCGAATGAGCAGTTCTTC.

V usage is TRBV11-2 and J usage is TRBJ2-2; no reliable D call. Germline CDR1 reads SGHAT; CDR2 reads FQNNGV. The CDR3 has 12 amino acids. Trimming removed 2 bases from V and 5 bases from J, with 3 bases in between. The CDR3 bases are TGTGCCAGCAGCTTATTTACCGGGGAGCTGTTTTTT. Amino acids: CASSLFTGELFF.

CDR3 loop: CASSWGTGGFGTEAFF. As DNA, the CDR3 is TGCGCCAGCAGCTGGGGGACAGGGGGATTTGGCACTGAAGCTTTCTTT. V gene TRBV5-1 combines with J gene TRBJ1-1, with TRBD1 matching 11 bases. J lost 4 bases, V lost 3 bases, and 8 bases had no gene match. The germline V gene encodes CDR1 SGHRS and CDR2 YFSETQ. This CDR3 is 16 amino acids long.

This clonotype has just a few counts. The chain employs TRBV3-1 and TRBJ2-5, with D tentatively TRBD2 (6 bases). Germline CDR1 LGHDT, CDR2 YNNKEL (reference sequence). There are 16 residues in the CDR3. V lost 1 base, J lost 2 bases, and 14 bases lay in between. This CDR3 is CASSQGRGLRQETQYF. CDR3 coding DNA: TGTGCCAGCAGCCAAGGAAGGGGACTCCGACAAGAGACCCAGTACTTC.

This clonotype turned up a few times. This chain connects TRBV13 to TRBJ2-7; tentative D call: TRBD2 (7 bases). The CDR3 runs to 12 residues. Germline loops: CDR1 PRHDT, CDR2 FYEKMQ (reference sequence). Trimming cost V 5 bases and J 4 bases, with 9 bases left between them. CDR3 residues: CASSAGAYEQYF. The CDR3, as DNA: TGTGCCAGCAGCGCGGGGGCGTACGAGCAGTACTTC.

This clonotype was detected a few times. The J gene is TRBJ1-5, the V gene TRBV20-1, with TRBD1 as a possible D gene (5 bases). Trimming pared 5 bases from V and 5 bases from J, leaving 16 bases between. Germline V gene sequence: CDR1 DFQATT, CDR2 SNEGSKA (reference sequence). The CDR3 has 14 amino acids. The CDR3 here is CSAQRRGWDQPQHF. CDR3 sequence (DNA): TGCAGTGCTCAACGAAGGGGTTGGGATCAGCCCCAGCATTTT.

CDR3: CAWSVGQGQHF. The CDR3 nucleotides are TGTGCCTGGAGTGTCGGGCAGGGTCAGCATTTT. The chain employs TRBV30 and TRBJ1-5; D perhaps matches TRBD1 (5 bases). Germline loops: CDR1 GTSNPN, CDR2 SVGIG (reference sequence). V lost 0 bases to trimming and J lost 13 bases, with 10 bases between them. The CDR3 totals 11 residues.

This CDR3 is CASRLSAGVADTQYF. The CDR3 DNA reads TGTGCAAGTCGCTTATCGGCAGGGGTGGCAGATACGCAGTATTTT. The V call is TRBV12-2, the J call TRBJ2-3; TRBD1 was called by the table and not checked on the DNA. TRBV12-2 counts as a pseudogene. The CDR3 runs to 15 residues.

This clonotype was counted only a few times. The chain recombines TRBV4-1 with TRBJ1-1; tentative D call: TRBD1 (6 bases). The CDR3 loop spans 13 amino acids. Germline CDR1 and CDR2: MGHRA and YSYEKL. Trimming left V 0 bases short and J 6 bases short, with 8 bases between. This CDR3 reads CASSQDYRAEAFF. The CDR3 coding sequence is TGCGCCAGCAGCCAAGATTACAGGGCTGAAGCTTTCTTT.

A few counts support this clonotype. The chain joins TRBV20-1 to TRBJ1-5; possibly TRBD1 for D (5 bases). This CDR3 has 18 amino acids. The V end lost 0 bases, the J end lost 0 bases, and 18 bases lay between the germline ends. CDR1 and CDR2 (germline): DFQATT, SNEGSKA (reference sequence). The DNA of the CDR3 is TGCAGTGCTAGAGATTCCAGGGTAGGAGATATTAGCAATCAGCCCCAGCATTTT. It codes for CSARDSRVGDISNQPQHF.

The chain joins TRBV12-3 or TRBV12-4 to TRBJ2-3, with D tentatively TRBD1 (6 bases). CDR3 length: 11 residues. Deletions cut 2 bases from V and 10 bases from J, with 7 bases between. CDR3 DNA sequence: TGTGCCAGCAGTTTACAGGGGTCGCAGTATTTT. This codes for CASSLQGSQYF.

This clonotype was counted at least ten times. The CDR3 spells CASSYLAGGPLGETQYF. The CDR3 region has the DNA TGTGCCAGCAGCTATCTAGCGGGAGGGCCGTTAGGGGAGACCCAGTACTTC. This chain joins TRBV7-6 and TRBJ2-5; 12 bases line up with TRBD2. V trimming: 4 bases; J trimming: 5 bases; junction bases outside the gene matches: 11. Germline CDR1 is SGHVS and CDR2 is FNYEAQ. CDR3 length equals 17 residues.

This clonotype was seen more than once but under ten times. The rearrangement joins TRBV12-3 or TRBV12-4 to TRBJ1-1; no clear D gene. With 3 bases removed from V and 4 bases from J, the gap between germline ends came to 12 bases. There are 14 residues in the CDR3. The CDR3 nucleotides are TGTGCCAGCAGTTTGCTTGAGGAGGGCACTGAAGCTTTCTTT. Its protein is CASSLLEEGTEAFF.

This clonotype was recorded a few times. V and J are TRBV7-2 and TRBJ2-3; maybe TRBD2 (6 bases). Germline loops: CDR1 SGHTA, CDR2 FQGNSA. V dropped 3 bases and J dropped 4 bases, with 11 bases sitting between them. The CDR3 is 14 amino acids. The CDR3 spells CASSFFSGPDTQYF. Written as DNA, the CDR3 is TGTGCCAGCAGCTTCTTTAGCGGACCAGATACGCAGTATTTT.

This sequence joins TRBV5-5 and TRBJ1-6; 7 bases map to TRBD1. J lost 4 bases, V lost 3 bases, and 4 bases had no gene match. CDR1 and CDR2 from the germline V gene are SGHKS and YYEKEE (reference sequence). The CDR3 runs to 15 residues. CDR3 region: CASSSTGNYNSPLHF. The DNA for the CDR3 is TGTGCCAGCAGCTCGACAGGGAATTATAATTCACCCCTCCACTTT.

As to this clonotype: Being one base from a much bigger clone, this may be a read error. This chain connects TRBV12-3 or TRBV12-4 to TRBJ2-3; TRBD1 might be the D (5 bases). The V end was cut by 3 bases, the J end by 2 bases, with 15 bases between. The CDR3 has 16 residues. In DNA form, the CDR3 reads TGTGCCAGCAGTTTTGAGGACACAAACTCCACAGATACGCAGTATTTT. Translation: CASSFEDTNSTDTQYF.

The chain joins TRBV20-1 to TRBJ2-1; TRBD2 agrees at 9 bases. With 1 base clipped from V and 1 base from J, the junction kept 5 bases outside the gene matches. Germline V lookup: CDR1 DFQATT, CDR2 SNEGSKA (reference sequence). There are 16 residues in the CDR3. CDR3 region: CSARVGAGGSYNEQFF. The CDR3 coding sequence is TGCAGTGCTAGAGTTGGGGCGGGGGGGTCCTACAATGAGCAGTTCTTC.

V usage is TRBV7-3 and J usage is TRBJ2-3; the D gene is possibly TRBD1 (6 bases). The V end was cut by 3 bases, the J end by 6 bases, with 10 bases between. Per germline, CDR1 SGHTA and CDR2 FQGTGA. The CDR3 length is 13 residues. CDR3 in amino acids: CASSFSQGDTQYF. The CDR3 nucleotides are TGTGCCAGCAGCTTTTCGCAGGGGGATACGCAGTATTTT.

The gene calls are TRBV12-3 or TRBV12-4 and TRBJ1-1, with 11 bases fitting TRBD1. This CDR3 comprises 16 residues. J gave up 8 bases and V 3 bases, and 11 bases lay outside the gene matches. The CDR3 sequence: CASSFWDRGSQSEAFF. In nucleotides, the CDR3 is TGTGCCAGCAGTTTTTGGGACAGGGGGTCCCAGAGCGAAGCTTTCTTT.

This chain connects TRBV2 to TRBJ2-6, with D unclear. V lost 1 base to trimming and J lost 2 bases, with 3 bases between them. This CDR3 comprises 14 residues. The germline CDR1 and CDR2 sequences are SNHLY and FYNNEI. DNA of the CDR3: TGTGCCAGCAGTGAAGAGGCTGGGGCCAACGTCCTGACTTTC. This translates into CASSEEAGANVLTF.

V gene TRBV9 combines with J gene TRBJ2-2; no clear D. The CDR3 has 15 amino acids. V was shortened by 0 bases and J by 0 bases, with 6 bases between the two germline ends. Germline CDR1 is SGDLS and CDR2 is YYNGEE. The CDR3 DNA is TGTGCCAGCAGCGTAGCTGCTACGAACACCGGGGAGCTGTTTTTT. It codes for CASSVAATNTGELFF.

This clonotype has a handful of counts. The chain links TRBV9 to TRBJ1-6; 7 bases line up with TRBD1. J gave up 6 bases and V 7 bases, and 7 bases lay outside the gene matches. The CDR3 covers 14 residues. Germline V gene sequence: CDR1 SGDLS, CDR2 YYNGEE. Here the CDR3 reads CASGGTVSNSPLHF. For the CDR3, the DNA is TGTGCCAGCGGCGGGACAGTCAGTAATTCACCCCTCCACTTT.

There are a few counts of this clonotype. The chain employs TRBV11-2 and TRBJ2-5; 12 bases align to TRBD1. CDR3 length equals 17 residues. Unmatched junction bases numbered 7, after V lost 1 base and J lost 4 bases. Germline CDR1 is SGHAT and CDR2 is FQNNGV. The CDR3 DNA reads TGTGCCAGCAGCTTAGGGGGACAGGGGGCATGGGGAGAGACCCAGTACTTC. The encoded protein is CASSLGGQGAWGETQYF.

This clonotype was recorded a few times. The rearrangement links TRBV13 to TRBJ2-1; tentative D call: TRBD2 (7 bases). This CDR3 region has 15 residues. CDR1 PRHDT and CDR2 FYEKMQ come from the germline V gene (reference sequence). The V end lost 4 bases, the J end lost 5 bases, and 15 bases lay between the germline ends. The CDR3 sequence is CASSWRGGGHNEQFF. The CDR3 DNA reads TGTGCCAGCAGCTGGCGCGGGGGCGGGCACAATGAGCAGTTCTTC.

The chain employs TRBV6-1 and TRBJ2-3; 9 bases align to TRBD2. From germline, CDR1 is MNHNS and CDR2 SASEGT. The CDR3 sequence is 14 residues long. Trimming cost V 6 bases and J 2 bases; bases outside gene matches: 3. The CDR3 reads CASRRLAATDTQYF. The CDR3 nucleotides are TGTGCCAGCAGAAGACTAGCGGCCACAGATACGCAGTATTTT.

The rearrangement links TRBV20-1 to TRBJ1-1; possible D gene TRBD1, 5 bases. The CDR3 consists of 12 residues. V was clipped by 4 bases and J by 3 bases, with 9 bases between them. The germline V gene has CDR1 DFQATT and CDR2 SNEGSKA (reference sequence). The CDR3 nucleotides are TGCAGTGCTACCAGGGTGGACACTGAAGCTTTCTTT. Translating it yields CSATRVDTEAFF.

This sequence joins TRBV27 and TRBJ2-7, with 7 bases aligning to TRBD1. V lost 3 bases to trimming and J lost 0 bases; unmatched junction nucleotides: 2. This CDR3 comprises 14 residues. Germline assignment: CDR1 MNHEY and CDR2 SMNVEV (reference sequence). CDR3 DNA: TGTGCCAGCAGTTTCGCAGGGGGCTCCTACGAGCAGTACTTC. Protein: CASSFAGGSYEQYF.

This chain uses TRBV14 with TRBJ2-6; D possibly corresponds to TRBD2 (6 bases). In germline, CDR1 is SGHDN, CDR2 FVKESK. Trimming removed 2 bases at V and 4 bases at J, with 12 bases between. The CDR3 is 16 amino acids. CDR3 sequence (DNA): TGTGCCAGCAGCCAATGGGGGGTCCCCGGGGCCAACGTCCTGACTTTC. It codes for CASSQWGVPGANVLTF.